This T cell receptor (beta chain) was captured in a study of cytotoxic CD8 clonotypes in ibrutinib-treated CLL. Worth noting for this clone: Its antigen is undetermined.

Method: immunoSEQ multiplex PCR; TCRdb's copy keeps in-frame clones and lacks some. This sample has 45,000 or so clones, with approximately 70% found just once. Trimming removed 6 bases from V and 4 bases from J; junction bases left unmatched: 7. This CDR3 comprises 14 residues. Germline CDR1 reads WNHNN; CDR2 reads SYGVQD (reference sequence). Points from the study as a whole: Public clonotypes were seen rarely and were contracted or stable on treatment. Clonality was elevated at ibrutinib response and had returned toward baseline at progression.

This receptor was taken from a human donor with chronic lymphocytic leukemia. This chain links TRBV10-1 with TRBJ2-3; 7 nucleotides match TRBD1. Sequences were derived from PBMCs, sampled after 12 months of ibrutinib treatment. The CDR3 bases are TGCGCCAGCAGGCTTGACCAGGGGGCAGATACGCAGTATTTT. Residues: CASRLDQGADTQYF.